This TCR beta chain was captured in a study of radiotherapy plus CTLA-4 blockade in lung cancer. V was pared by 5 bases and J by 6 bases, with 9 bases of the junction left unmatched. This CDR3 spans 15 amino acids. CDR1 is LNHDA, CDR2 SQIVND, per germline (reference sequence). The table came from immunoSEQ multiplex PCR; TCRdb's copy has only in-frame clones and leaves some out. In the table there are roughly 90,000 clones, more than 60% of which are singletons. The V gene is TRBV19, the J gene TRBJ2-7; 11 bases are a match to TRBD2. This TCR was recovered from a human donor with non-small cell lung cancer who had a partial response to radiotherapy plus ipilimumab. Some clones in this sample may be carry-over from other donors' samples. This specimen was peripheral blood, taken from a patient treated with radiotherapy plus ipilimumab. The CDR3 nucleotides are TGTGCCAGTAGTTCCACTAGCGGGAGCGTAGGCGAGCAGTACTTC. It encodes CASSSTSGSVGEQYF.